This entry lists 24 T cell receptor beta chains sequenced from one sample in a study of OX40 agonist ivuxolimab in advanced cancers. TCRdb keeps only in-frame clones here, not all; method: immunoSEQ multiplex PCR. The data hold approximately 32,000 clones, with approximately 84% observed a single time. The sample consisted of CD4+ or CD8+ T cells sorted from blood, taken in a trial of the OX40 agonist ivuxolimab. These receptors came from an adult with an advanced solid tumor such as melanoma, head and neck, liver or kidney cancer.

V usage is TRBV23-1 and J usage is TRBJ2-1; D possibly corresponds to TRBD1 (5 bases). TRBV23-1 is an ORF, and what it does is uncertain. V lost 9 bases, J lost 0 bases, and 18 bases lay in between. This CDR3 is 16 amino acids long. The CDR3 DNA sequence: TGCGCCAGGCCGCCGCTGGGGCTAATCTCCTACAATGAGCAGTTCTTC. Residues: CARPPLGLISYNEQFF.

This chain uses TRBV19 with TRBJ2-5, with 11 bases matching TRBD1. The CDR3 totals 16 residues. CDR1 is LNHDA, CDR2 SQIVND, per germline (reference sequence). V shed 1 base and J 3 bases; nucleotides not matched to a gene: 4. In DNA, the CDR3 is TGTGCCAGTAGTATAGGCCGGACAGGGGGCAAAGAGACCCAGTACTTC. Encoded protein: CASSIGRTGGKETQYF.

The chain uses TRBV9 and TRBJ2-1, with 7 positions matching TRBD2. V trimming: 4 bases; J trimming: 1 base; junction bases outside the gene matches: 8. This CDR3 is built from 16 residues. The germline gives CDR1 SGDLS, CDR2 YYNGEE. The CDR3 region is CASSHASGGSYNEQFF. The CDR3 DNA reads as TGTGCCAGCAGCCATGCTAGCGGAGGATCCTACAATGAGCAGTTCTTC.

This chain joins TRBV4-3 and TRBJ2-3; 9 nucleotides match TRBD2. The V segment lost 4 bases and the J segment 5 bases; nucleotides outside the gene matches: 13. The length of the CDR3 is 17 residues. In germline, CDR1 is LGHNA, CDR2 YSLEER. CDR3 loop: CASSPEGLAGGQDTQYF. CDR3 nucleotides: TGCGCCAGCAGCCCCGAAGGACTCGCGGGGGGGCAAGATACGCAGTATTTT.

The rearrangement joins TRBV6-1 to TRBJ2-5, with 7 positions matching TRBD1. V trimming: 2 bases; J trimming: 5 bases; junction bases outside the gene matches: 14. Germline V gene lookup returns CDR1 MNHNS and CDR2 SASEGT. This CDR3 region has 17 residues. The CDR3 bases are TGTGCCAGCAGTGAAAAGTGGGAAGGGGGCCTGGGGGAGACCCAGTACTTC. Translated, it gives CASSEKWEGGLGETQYF.

This chain uses TRBV7-8 with TRBJ1-2; TRBD1 aligns across 7 bases. The junction had 3 bases not matched to a gene; V was cut back by 4 bases and J by 4 bases. The germline V gene encodes CDR1 SGHVS and CDR2 FQNEAQ. This CDR3 comprises 13 residues. The CDR3 reads CASSSSGGYGYTF. The CDR3 DNA is TGTGCCAGCAGCTCCTCAGGGGGCTATGGCTACACCTTC.

The chain joins TRBV7-9 to TRBJ1-1, with no clear D. V gave up 1 base and J gave up 2 bases, with 5 bases separating them. The CDR3 sequence is 13 residues long. Germline V gene sequence: CDR1 SEHNR, CDR2 FQNEAQ (reference sequence). CDR3: CASSLEGNTEAFF. The CDR3 DNA reads as TGTGCCAGCAGCTTAGAAGGTAACACTGAAGCTTTCTTT.

This chain connects TRBV28 to TRBJ1-5, with TRBD1 matching over 10 bases. This CDR3 is 14 amino acids long. Trimming took 6 bases from V and 7 from J; bases not matched to a gene: 6. Germline assignment: CDR1 MDHEN and CDR2 SYDVKM. CDR3 bases: TGTGCCAGCAGCCCGCGGACAGGGGGACAGCCCCAGCATTTT. Translated: CASSPRTGGQPQHF.

V usage is TRBV2 and J usage is TRBJ1-2; 9 nucleotides match TRBD1. V lost 6 bases to trimming and J lost 4 bases; unmatched junction nucleotides: 6. Germline assignment: CDR1 SNHLY and CDR2 FYNNEI. The CDR3 spans 14 residues. The CDR3 DNA reads as TGTGCCAGCAGATCGACAGGGGGTCCCTATGGCTACACCTTC. It specifies CASRSTGGPYGYTF.

The chain joins TRBV10-1 to TRBJ2-2, with 11 bases aligning to TRBD1. Germline V CDR1 and CDR2: WNHNN, SYGVQD (reference sequence). V was pared by 5 bases and J by 4 bases, with 3 bases of the junction left unmatched. The CDR3 covers 15 residues. For the CDR3, the DNA is TGCGCCAGCAGTCCCGGGACAGGGGGCACCGGGGAGCTGTTTTTT. Translated: CASSPGTGGTGELFF.

The J gene is TRBJ2-5, the V gene TRBV7-2, with 9 bases that match TRBD2. After removal of 1 base from V and 2 bases from J, the junction contained 8 bases not matched to a gene. The CDR3 spans 17 residues. CDR1 SGHTA and CDR2 FQGNSA come from the germline V gene. The DNA of the CDR3 is TGTGCCAGCAGCTTAGTTTACAGCGGGAGGCTACAAGAGACCCAGTACTTC. It codes for CASSLVYSGRLQETQYF.

This clone occurred once. V usage is TRBV2 and J usage is TRBJ1-1; D not certain. Trimming pared 3 bases from V and 6 bases from J, leaving 14 bases between. Germline CDR1 reads SNHLY; CDR2 reads FYNNEI. The CDR3 extends over 14 amino acids. The CDR3 loop is CASSDLGQKAEAFF. DNA of the CDR3: TGTGCCAGCAGTGATTTAGGGCAGAAGGCTGAAGCTTTCTTT.

V is TRBV5-6 and J is TRBJ2-3, with D unclear. Germline V lookup: CDR1 SGHDT, CDR2 YYEEEE. V lost 6 bases and J lost 4, with 12 bases in between. The CDR3 has 13 residues. DNA of the CDR3: TGTGCCAGCACACCCAGACTGGCAGATACGCAGTATTTT. It translates to CASTPRLADTQYF.

The chain uses TRBV9 and TRBJ2-7; 9 nucleotides align to TRBD1. The CDR3 covers 13 residues. Germline trimming cut 6 bases from V and 5 bases from J; bases unmatched to any gene: 6. Per the germline V gene, CDR1 is SGDLS and CDR2 is YYNGEE. This CDR3 is CASMRTGVNEQYF. CDR3 bases: TGTGCCAGCATGCGGACAGGGGTGAACGAGCAGTACTTC.

Only a few counts were recorded for this clone. The chain has TRBV12-5 and TRBJ1-2; D uncertain. The V end lost 3 bases, the J end lost 8 bases, and 13 bases lay between the germline ends. The CDR3 has 13 residues. Per the germline V gene, CDR1 is LGHNT and CDR2 is FRNRAP. CDR3 in DNA: TGTGCTAGTGGTTTTGGAGGCCTCTTGGGCTACACCTTC. Translation: CASGFGGLLGYTF.

Here the CDR3 reads CASIDRVNTEAFF. CDR3 DNA: TGTGCCAGCATTGATAGGGTGAACACTGAAGCTTTCTTT. This chain links TRBV9 with TRBJ1-1, with D unresolved. The CDR3 covers 13 residues. Trimming pared 6 bases from V and 0 bases from J, leaving 9 bases between. Germline-derived CDR1 and CDR2 are SGDLS and YYNGEE. Together with reference TRBV9 and TRBJ1-1, the CDR3 gives the full variable domain: DSGVTQTPKHLITATGQRVTLRCSPRSGDLSVYWYQQSLDQGLQFLIQYYNGEERAKGNILERFSAQQFPDLHSELNLSSLELGDSALYFCASIDRVNTEAFFGQGTRLTVV.

V and J are TRBV5-8 and TRBJ2-7; 10 bases align to TRBD1. The CDR3 spans 18 residues. The V segment lost 3 bases and the J segment 4 bases; nucleotides outside the gene matches: 16. Germline V gene data show CDR1 as SGHTS and CDR2 as YDEGEE. The DNA for the CDR3 is TGTGCCAGCAGCTCCTCCGGGACAGGGGTCCCTGGGTTGTACGAGCAGTACTTC. Translation gives CASSSSGTGVPGLYEQYF. The whole variable domain, filled in from reference TRBV5-8 and TRBJ2-7, reads EAGVTQSPTHLIKTRGQQATLRCSPISGHTSVYWYQQALGLGLQFLLWYDEGEERNRGNFPPRFSGRQFPNYSSELNVNALELEDSALYLCASSSSGTGVPGLYEQYFGPGTRLTVT.

CDR3: CASSETSGGAYNEQFF. CDR3 DNA: TGTGCCAGCAGTGAGACTAGCGGGGGGGCCTACAATGAGCAGTTCTTC. The rearrangement links TRBV9 to TRBJ2-1; 14 positions agree with TRBD2. The germline gives CDR1 SGDLS, CDR2 YYNGEE. This CDR3 is 16 amino acids long. V dropped 5 bases and J dropped 2; count of bases not matched to a gene: 3.

The rearrangement links TRBV5-1 to TRBJ1-3, with a weak D call TRBD1 (5 bases). This CDR3 has 15 amino acids. The germline V gene has CDR1 SGHRS and CDR2 YFSETQ. V was cut by 0 bases and J by 2 bases, with 9 bases left in between. The CDR3 DNA reads as TGCGCCAGCAGCTTGGCCGGCAGGGCTGGAAACACCATATATTTT. Amino acids: CASSLAGRAGNTIYF.

This chain links TRBV1 with TRBJ2-7. TRBV1 is tagged as a pseudogene. CDR3 length equals 11 residues. The CDR3 is CTSSPSYEQYF. Written as DNA, the CDR3 is TGCACCAGCAGCCCCTCCTACGAGCAGTACTTC.

The chain combines TRBV6-6 with TRBJ2-3; D is tentatively TRBD1 or TRBD2 (6 bases each). This CDR3 spans 16 amino acids. Trimming removed 8 bases at V and 1 base at J, with 19 bases between. Per germline, CDR1 MNHNY and CDR2 SVGAGI (reference sequence). The CDR3 DNA is TGTGCCAGCGGAGGGATCGGGGGCGCGCGCACAGATACGCAGTATTTT. It yields the protein CASGGIGGARTDTQYF.

In the case of this clone: Its ends do not fully match the called genes, so a read error is possible. The same CDR3 is also encoded by other DNA sequences in this sample. V and J are TRBV30 and TRBJ2-1; no definite D call. Germline V gene data show CDR1 as GTSNPN and CDR2 as SVGIG (reference sequence). The CDR3 spans 13 residues. This chain's CDR3 is CAWSDTVYNEQFF. In DNA, the CDR3 is TGTGCTTGGAGTGACACAGTGTACAATGAGCAGTTCTTC.

The chain joins TRBV7-9 to TRBJ1-2, with D uncertain. The germline V gene encodes CDR1 SEHNR and CDR2 FQNEAQ (reference sequence). The length of the CDR3 is 14 residues. Deletions cut 3 bases from V and 6 bases from J, with 14 bases between. CDR3 sequence reads: CASSFPDLWHGYTF. In nucleotides, the CDR3 is TGTGCCAGCAGCTTCCCGGACCTATGGCATGGCTACACCTTC.

This clone ranks as medium-sized (0.01 to 0.1%). This chain connects TRBV10-3 to TRBJ1-2, with a tentative D call TRBD1 (5 bases). Germline values: CDR1 ENHRY, CDR2 SYGVKD. The CDR3 runs 12 residues. The CDR3 reads CVTWGVGYGYTF. In DNA form, the CDR3 reads TGTGTCACTTGGGGGGTCGGATATGGCTACACCTTC.